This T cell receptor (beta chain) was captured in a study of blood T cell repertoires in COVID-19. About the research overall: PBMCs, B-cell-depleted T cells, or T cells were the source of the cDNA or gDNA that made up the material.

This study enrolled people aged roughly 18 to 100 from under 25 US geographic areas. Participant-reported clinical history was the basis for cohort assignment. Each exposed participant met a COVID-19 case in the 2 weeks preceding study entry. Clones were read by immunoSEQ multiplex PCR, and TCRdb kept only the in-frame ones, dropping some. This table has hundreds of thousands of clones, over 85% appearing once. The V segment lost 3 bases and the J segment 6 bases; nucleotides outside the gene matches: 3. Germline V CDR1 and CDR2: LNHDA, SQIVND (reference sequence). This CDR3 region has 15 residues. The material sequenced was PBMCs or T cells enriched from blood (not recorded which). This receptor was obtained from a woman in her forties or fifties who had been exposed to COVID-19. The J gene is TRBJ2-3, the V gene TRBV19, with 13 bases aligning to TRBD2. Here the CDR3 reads CASSMGLAGYDTQYF. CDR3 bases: TGTGCCAGTAGTATGGGACTAGCGGGGTATGATACGCAGTATTTT.